The sample holds a few counts of the clone carrying this T cell receptor beta chain. These data are taken from a study of human T cells and chemical hapten exposure. Study as a whole: 2% DPC was applied to about 2 cm by about 2 cm of upper inner arm skin for sensitization. Across the whole study, which lasted roughly 24 weeks, patients were given diphenylcyclopropenone on the scalp once a week.

The V gene lost 7 bases and the J gene lost 2 bases, with 18 bases spanning the gap. CDR3 length: 15 residues. Germline V CDR1 and CDR2: LGHDT, YNNKEL (reference sequence). Time point meaning: patch test 2, 6 weeks after DPC sensitization. Treatment reported: therapeutic diphenylcyclopropenone sensitization with weekly scalp DPC. The template was total RNA from unfractionated whole blood. The library attached unique molecular identifiers to individual cDNA molecules. TCRdb itself ran the RACE reads through MiXCR, one entry per CDR3 protein. The table lists about 42,000 distinct CDR3 sequences, around 10% of them singletons, with 15% in the top ten.

The TCR originated in a middle-aged woman with alopecia areata. Some clones in this sample may be carry-over from other donors' samples. This rearrangement joins TRBV3-1 to TRBJ2-7; possible D gene TRBD1, 7 bases. The sample was whole blood, taken in connection with sensitization to the hapten diphenylcyclopropenone (DPC). CDR3 region: CASNIAGGNPYEQYF. Here the CDR3 DNA reads TGTGCCAGCAACATAGCAGGGGGGAATCCCTACGAGCAGTACTTC.